This T cell receptor beta chain was documented in a study of T cell responses to AZD1222 COVID-19 vaccine. Using immunoSEQ multiplex PCR, the repertoire was profiled, and TCRdb retains in-frame clones only, with some absent. The table lists approximately 110,000 clones, about 90% of them singletons, with 8.5% to 10% in the top ten. The J segment lost 4 bases and the V segment lost 4 bases, leaving 11 bases of the junction unmatched. CDR1 is MNHEY, CDR2 SVGEGT, per germline. The CDR3 sequence is 17 residues long. This sequence joins TRBV6-2 or TRBV6-3 and TRBJ2-1; TRBD2 agrees at 9 bases. The sequences come from peripheral blood, collected on day 0 of AZD1222 vaccination. The sequence was obtained from an adult in good health. DNA for the CDR3: TGTGCCAGCAGTTCTAGATTAGCGGGGGTGGGATACAATGAGCAGTTCTTC. Protein: CASSSRLAGVGYNEQFF.